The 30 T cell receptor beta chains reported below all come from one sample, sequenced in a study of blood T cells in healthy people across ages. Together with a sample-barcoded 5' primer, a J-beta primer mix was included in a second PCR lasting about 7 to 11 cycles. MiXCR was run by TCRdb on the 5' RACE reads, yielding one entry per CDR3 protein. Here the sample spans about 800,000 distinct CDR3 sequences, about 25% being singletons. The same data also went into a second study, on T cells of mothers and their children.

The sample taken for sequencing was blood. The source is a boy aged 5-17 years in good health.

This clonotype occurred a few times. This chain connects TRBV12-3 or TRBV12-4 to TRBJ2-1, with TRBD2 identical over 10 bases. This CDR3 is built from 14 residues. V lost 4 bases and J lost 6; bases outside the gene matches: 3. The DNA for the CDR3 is TGTGCCAGCAGTTCTAGCGGGGGCCCCAATGAGCAGTTCTTC. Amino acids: CASSSSGGPNEQFF.

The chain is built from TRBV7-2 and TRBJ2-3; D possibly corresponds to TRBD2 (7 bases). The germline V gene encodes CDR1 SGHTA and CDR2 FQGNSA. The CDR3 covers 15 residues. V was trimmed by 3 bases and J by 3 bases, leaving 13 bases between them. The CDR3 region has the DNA TGTGCCAGCAGCTTTGGGGGGGGCCGTACAGATACGCAGTATTTT. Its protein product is CASSFGGGRTDTQYF.

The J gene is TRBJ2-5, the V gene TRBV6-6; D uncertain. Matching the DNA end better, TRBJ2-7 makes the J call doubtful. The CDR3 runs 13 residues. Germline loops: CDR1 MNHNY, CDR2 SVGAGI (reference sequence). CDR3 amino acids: CASGLRMDYEQYF. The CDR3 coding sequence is TGTGCCAGCGGGCTCCGGATGGACTACGAGCAGTACTTC.

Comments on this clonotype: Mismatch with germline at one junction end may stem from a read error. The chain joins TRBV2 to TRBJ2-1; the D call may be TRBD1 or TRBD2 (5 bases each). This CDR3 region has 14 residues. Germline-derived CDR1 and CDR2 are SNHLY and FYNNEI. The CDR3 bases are TGTGCCACCAGATCCACAGCGGAGGACAATGATCAGTTCTTC. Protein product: CATRSTAEDNDQFF.

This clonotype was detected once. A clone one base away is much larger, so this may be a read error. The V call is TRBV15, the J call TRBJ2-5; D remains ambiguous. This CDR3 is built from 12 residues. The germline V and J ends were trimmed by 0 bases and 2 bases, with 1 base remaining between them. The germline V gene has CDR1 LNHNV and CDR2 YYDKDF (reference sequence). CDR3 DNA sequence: TGTGCCACCAGCAGAGAACAAGAGACCCAGTACTTC. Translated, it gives CATSREQETQYF.

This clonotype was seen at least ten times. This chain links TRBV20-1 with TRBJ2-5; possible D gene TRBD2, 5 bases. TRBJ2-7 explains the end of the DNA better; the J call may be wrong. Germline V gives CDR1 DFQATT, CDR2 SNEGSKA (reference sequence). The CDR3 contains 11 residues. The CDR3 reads CSAREAVEQYF. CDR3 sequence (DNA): TGCAGTGCTAGGGAGGCGGTCGAGCAGTACTTC.

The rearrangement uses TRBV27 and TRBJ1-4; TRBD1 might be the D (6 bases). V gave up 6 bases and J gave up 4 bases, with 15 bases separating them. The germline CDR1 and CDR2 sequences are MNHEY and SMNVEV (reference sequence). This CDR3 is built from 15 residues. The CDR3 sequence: CASSPQTGYNEKLFF. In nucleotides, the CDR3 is TGTGCCAGCAGCCCCCAGACAGGATATAATGAAAAACTGTTTTTT.

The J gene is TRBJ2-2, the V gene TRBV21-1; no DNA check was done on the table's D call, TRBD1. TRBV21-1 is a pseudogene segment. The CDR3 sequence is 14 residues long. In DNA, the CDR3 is TGTGCCAGCTCCGGGACAGGGCTCACCGGGGAGCTGTTTTTT. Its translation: CASSGTGLTGELFF.

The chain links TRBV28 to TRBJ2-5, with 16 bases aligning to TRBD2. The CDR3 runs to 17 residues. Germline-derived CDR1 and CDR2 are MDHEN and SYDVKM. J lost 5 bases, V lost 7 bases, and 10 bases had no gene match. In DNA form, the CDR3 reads TGTGCCAGCACCACCGGGACTAGCGGGAGGGCCCGGGAGACCCAGTACTTC. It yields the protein CASTTGTSGRARETQYF.

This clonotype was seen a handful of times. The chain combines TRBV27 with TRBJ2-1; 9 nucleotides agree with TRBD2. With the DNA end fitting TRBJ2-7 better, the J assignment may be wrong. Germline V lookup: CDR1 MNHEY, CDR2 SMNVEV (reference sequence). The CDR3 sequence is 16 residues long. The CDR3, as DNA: TGTGCCAGCAGTTTATCGGCTAGCGGGAACTCCTACGAGCAGTACTTC. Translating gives CASSLSASGNSYEQYF.

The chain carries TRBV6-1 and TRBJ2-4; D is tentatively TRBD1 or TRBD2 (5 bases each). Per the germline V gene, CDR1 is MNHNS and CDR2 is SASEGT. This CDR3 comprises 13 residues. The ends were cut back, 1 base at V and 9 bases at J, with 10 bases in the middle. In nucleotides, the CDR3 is TGTGCCAGCAGTGAAGATGGGGGAACCATTCAGTACTTC. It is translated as CASSEDGGTIQYF.

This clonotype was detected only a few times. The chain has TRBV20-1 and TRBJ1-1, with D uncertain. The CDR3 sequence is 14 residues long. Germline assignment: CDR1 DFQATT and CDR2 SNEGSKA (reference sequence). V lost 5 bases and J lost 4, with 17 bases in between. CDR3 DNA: TGCAGTGCTTTCATGTTGGGTGACGCCACTGAAGCTTTCTTT. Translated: CSAFMLGDATEAFF.

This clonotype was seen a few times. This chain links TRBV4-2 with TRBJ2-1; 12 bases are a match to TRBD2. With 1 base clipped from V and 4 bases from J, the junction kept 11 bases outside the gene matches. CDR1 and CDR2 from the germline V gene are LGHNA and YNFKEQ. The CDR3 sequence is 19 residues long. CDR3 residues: CASSQVPLAGGILYNEQFF. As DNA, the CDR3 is TGTGCCAGCAGCCAAGTTCCTCTAGCGGGAGGGATCTTATACAATGAGCAGTTCTTC.

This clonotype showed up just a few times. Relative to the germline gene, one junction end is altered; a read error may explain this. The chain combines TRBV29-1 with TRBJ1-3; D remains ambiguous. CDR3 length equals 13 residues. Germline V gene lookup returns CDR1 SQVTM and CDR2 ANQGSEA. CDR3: CSVYSFSGNAIYF. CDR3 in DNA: TGCAGCGTTTACAGCTTCTCTGGAAACGCCATATATTTT.

The CDR3 DNA reads as TGTGCCAGCACCGTGGGGTCAGTTTACAACGAGCAGTACTTC. Translated: CASTVGSVYNEQYF. The chain carries TRBV7-9 and TRBJ2-7, with D uncertain. Trimming removed 7 bases at V and 5 bases at J, with 18 bases between. CDR3 size: 14 residues. Germline V gene lookup returns CDR1 SEHNR and CDR2 FQNEAQ (reference sequence).

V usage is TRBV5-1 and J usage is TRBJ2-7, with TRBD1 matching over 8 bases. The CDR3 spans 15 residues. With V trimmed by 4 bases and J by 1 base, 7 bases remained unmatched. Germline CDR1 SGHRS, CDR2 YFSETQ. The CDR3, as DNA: TGCGCCAGCAGCCCACAGGGGGGTTCTTCCTACGAGCAGTACTTC. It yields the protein CASSPQGGSSYEQYF.

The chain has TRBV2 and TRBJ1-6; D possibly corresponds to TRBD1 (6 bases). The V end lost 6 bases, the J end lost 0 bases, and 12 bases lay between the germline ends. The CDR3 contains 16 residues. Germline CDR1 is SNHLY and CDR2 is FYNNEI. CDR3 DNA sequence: TGTGCCAGCAGCAAAAGGGGGAGCTCCTATAATTCACCCCTCCACTTT. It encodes CASSKRGSSYNSPLHF.

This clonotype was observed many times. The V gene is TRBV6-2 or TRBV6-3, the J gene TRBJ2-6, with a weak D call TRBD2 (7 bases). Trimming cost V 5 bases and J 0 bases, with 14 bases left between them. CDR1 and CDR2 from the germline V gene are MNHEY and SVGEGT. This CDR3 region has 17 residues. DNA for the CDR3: TGTGCCAGCAGTCCCCGGGGGGCTCCCTCTGGGGCCAACGTCCTGACTTTC. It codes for CASSPRGAPSGANVLTF.

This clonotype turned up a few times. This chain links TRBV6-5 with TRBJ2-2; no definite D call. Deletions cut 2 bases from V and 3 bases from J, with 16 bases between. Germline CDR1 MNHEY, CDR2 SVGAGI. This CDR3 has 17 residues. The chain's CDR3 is CASSYGWVGRDTGELFF. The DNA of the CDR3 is TGTGCCAGCAGTTACGGATGGGTCGGTCGGGACACCGGGGAGCTGTTTTTT.

CDR3 bases: TGCAGCGCGGAGGATTCGGGCGAGCAGTACTTC. Its protein is CSAEDSGEQYF. The chain links TRBV29-1 to TRBJ2-7, with a possible D match to TRBD2 (5 bases). The CDR3 spans 11 residues. CDR1 is SQVTM and CDR2 is ANQGSEA in the germline V gene. V was pared by 7 bases and J by 6 bases, with 13 bases between.

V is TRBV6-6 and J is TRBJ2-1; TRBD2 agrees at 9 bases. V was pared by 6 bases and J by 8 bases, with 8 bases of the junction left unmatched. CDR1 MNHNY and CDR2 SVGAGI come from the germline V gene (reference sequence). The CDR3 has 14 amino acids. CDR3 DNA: TGTGCCAGCAGGCGGGGGGGGGATGCCCATGAGCAGTTCTTC. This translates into CASRRGGDAHEQFF.

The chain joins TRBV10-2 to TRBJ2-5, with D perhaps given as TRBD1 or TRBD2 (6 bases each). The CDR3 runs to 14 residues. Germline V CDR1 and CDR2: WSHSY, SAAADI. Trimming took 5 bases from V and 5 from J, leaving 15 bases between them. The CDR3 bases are TGCGCCAGCAGTCCGAGGGGGACTTGGGAGACCCAGTACTTC. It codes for CASSPRGTWETQYF.

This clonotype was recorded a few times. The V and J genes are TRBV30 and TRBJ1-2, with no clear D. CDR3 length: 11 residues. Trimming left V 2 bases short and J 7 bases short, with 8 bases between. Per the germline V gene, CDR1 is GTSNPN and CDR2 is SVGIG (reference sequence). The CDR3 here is CAWSPGRGYTF. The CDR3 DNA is TGTGCCTGGAGTCCGGGCCGTGGCTACACCTTC.

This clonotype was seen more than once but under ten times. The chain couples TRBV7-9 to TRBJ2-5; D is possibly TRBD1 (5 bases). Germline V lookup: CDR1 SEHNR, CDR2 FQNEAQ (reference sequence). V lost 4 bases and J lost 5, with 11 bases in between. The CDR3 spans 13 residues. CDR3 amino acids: CASSSSGLETQYF. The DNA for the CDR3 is TGTGCCAGCAGCTCTTCAGGGTTGGAGACCCAGTACTTC.

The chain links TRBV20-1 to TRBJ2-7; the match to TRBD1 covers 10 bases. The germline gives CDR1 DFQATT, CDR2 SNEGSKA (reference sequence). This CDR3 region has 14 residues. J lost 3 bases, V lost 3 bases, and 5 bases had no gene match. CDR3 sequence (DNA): TGCAGTGCTAGTGTGGGACAGGGGCACTACGAGCAGTACTTC. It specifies CSASVGQGHYEQYF.

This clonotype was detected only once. This CDR3 is CASTPGGLAGENGLTDTQYF. The CDR3 DNA follows: TGTGCCAGCACCCCCGGGGGACTAGCGGGGGAAAACGGGCTCACAGATACGCAGTATTTT. This rearrangement joins TRBV7-2 to TRBJ2-3; 14 nucleotides line up with TRBD2. After removal of 7 bases from V and 2 bases from J, the junction contained 17 bases not matched to a gene. The V gene's germline CDR1 is SGHTA and CDR2 FQGNSA. The CDR3 length is 20 residues.

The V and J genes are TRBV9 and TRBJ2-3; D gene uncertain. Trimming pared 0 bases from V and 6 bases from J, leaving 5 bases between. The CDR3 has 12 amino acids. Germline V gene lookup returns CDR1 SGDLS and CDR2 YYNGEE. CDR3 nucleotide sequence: TGTGCCAGCAGCGTAGGAGTGGATACGCAGTATTTT. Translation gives CASSVGVDTQYF. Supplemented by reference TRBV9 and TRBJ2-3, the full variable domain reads DSGVTQTPKHLITATGQRVTLRCSPRSGDLSVYWYQQSLDQGLQFLIQYYNGEERAKGNILERFSAQQFPDLHSELNLSSLELGDSALYFCASSVGVDTQYFGPGTRLTVL.

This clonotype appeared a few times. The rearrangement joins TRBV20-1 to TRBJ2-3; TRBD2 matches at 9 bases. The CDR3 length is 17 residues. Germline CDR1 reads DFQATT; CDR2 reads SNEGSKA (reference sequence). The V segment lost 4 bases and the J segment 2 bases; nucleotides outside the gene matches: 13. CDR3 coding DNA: TGCAGTGCTAACAGATATCCTAGCGGGACCAACACAGATACGCAGTATTTT. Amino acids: CSANRYPSGTNTDTQYF.

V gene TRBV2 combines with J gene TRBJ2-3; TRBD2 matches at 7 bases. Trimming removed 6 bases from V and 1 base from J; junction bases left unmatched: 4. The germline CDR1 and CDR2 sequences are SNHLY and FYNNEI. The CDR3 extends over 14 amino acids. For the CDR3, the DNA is TGTGCCAGCAGCACTAGCGAACGCACAGATACGCAGTATTTT. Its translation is CASSTSERTDTQYF.

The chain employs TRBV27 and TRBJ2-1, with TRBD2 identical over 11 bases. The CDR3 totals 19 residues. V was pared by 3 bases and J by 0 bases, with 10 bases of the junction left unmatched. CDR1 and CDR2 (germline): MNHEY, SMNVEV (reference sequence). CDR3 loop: CASSLGLAGGTVSYNEQFF. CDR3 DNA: TGTGCCAGCAGTTTGGGGCTAGCGGGGGGCACTGTCTCCTACAATGAGCAGTTCTTC.